This T cell receptor beta chain emerged from a study of CD8 T cells in ankylosing spondylitis. From the 5' RACE reads, TCRdb called clonotypes with MiXCR, one entry per CDR3 protein. The sample lists roughly 150,000 distinct CDR3 sequences; 25% to 35% were seen once. Note on this clonotype: The target antigen is unknown.

V lost 8 bases and J 1 base, leaving 17 bases between the germline ends. The CDR3 loop spans 16 amino acids. CDR1 is SEHNR and CDR2 is FQNEAQ in the germline V gene (reference sequence). Study-wide findings and caveats: Clones that were linked to disease were CD8+ and were relatively rare in peripheral blood. Seven to nine highly homologous variants formed a TCR beta motif that appeared characteristic of ankylosing spondylitis blood. Disease-linked clones reportedly concentrated significantly in matched ankylosing spondylitis synovial fluid.

This TCR was sampled from a male donor with ankylosing spondylitis. This chain joins TRBV7-9 and TRBJ2-2; a weak D match, TRBD1 (5 bases). Source material: synovial fluid, either unsorted or a sorted T cell fraction (not recorded which). CDR3 coding DNA: TGTGCCAGCCATGACATGGGGCAGTTGAACACCGGGGAGCTGTTTTTT. Translation gives CASHDMGQLNTGELFF.